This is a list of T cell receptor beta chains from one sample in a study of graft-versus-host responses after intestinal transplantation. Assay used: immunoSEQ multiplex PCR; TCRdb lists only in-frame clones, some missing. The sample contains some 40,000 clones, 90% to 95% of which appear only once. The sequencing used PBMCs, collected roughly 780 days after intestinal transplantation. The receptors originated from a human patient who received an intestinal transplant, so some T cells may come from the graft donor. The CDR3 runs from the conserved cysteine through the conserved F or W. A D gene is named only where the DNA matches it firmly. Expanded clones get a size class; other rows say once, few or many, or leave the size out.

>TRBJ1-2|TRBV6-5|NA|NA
CASSYSRAGAGYGYTF
TGTGCCAGCAGTTACTCGAGAGCAGGGGCGGGCTATGGCTACACCTTC
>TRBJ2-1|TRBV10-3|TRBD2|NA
CAISEGRGGPRNEQFF
TGTGCCATCAGTGAAGGGCGGGGGGGCCCACGCAATGAGCAGTTCTTC
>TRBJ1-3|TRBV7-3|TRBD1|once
CASSSTGTHSGNTIYF
TGTGCCAGCAGCTCGACAGGGACCCACTCTGGAAACACCATATATTTT
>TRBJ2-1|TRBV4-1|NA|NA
CASSHPNFGPKNHEQFF
TGCGCCAGCAGCCACCCAAACTTCGGACCCAAAAATCATGAGCAGTTCTTC
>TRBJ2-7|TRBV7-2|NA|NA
CASSLAAWPNYEQYF
TGTGCCAGCAGCTTAGCGGCGTGGCCGAACTACGAGCAGTACTTC
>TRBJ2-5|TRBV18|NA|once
CATRNWDQETQYF
TGTGCCACCAGAAACTGGGACCAAGAGACCCAGTACTTC
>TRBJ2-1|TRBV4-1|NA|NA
CASSQVRGGLNYNEQFF
TGCGCCAGCAGCCAAGTTAGGGGGGGCCTGAACTACAATGAGCAGTTCTTC
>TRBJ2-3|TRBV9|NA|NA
CASSKGGAGSDTQYF
TGTGCCAGCAGCAAAGGCGGGGCGGGCTCCGATACGCAGTATTTT
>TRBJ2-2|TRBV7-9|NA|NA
CASSFRTPNTGELFF
TGTGCCAGCAGCTTTAGGACACCGAACACCGGGGAGCTGTTTTTT
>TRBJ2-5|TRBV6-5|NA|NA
CASSYEGPAQETQYF
TGTGCCAGCAGTTACGAGGGACCTGCTCAAGAGACCCAGTACTTC
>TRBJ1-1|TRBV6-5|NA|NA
CASSYSIGGGTEAFF
TGTGCCAGCAGTTACTCGATTGGGGGCGGGACTGAAGCTTTCTTT
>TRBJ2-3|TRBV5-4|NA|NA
CASSSRSSTDTQYF
TGTGCCAGCAGCTCGCGGAGCTCCACAGATACGCAGTATTTT
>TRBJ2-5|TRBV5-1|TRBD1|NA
CASSVWDRGKTQYF
TGCGCCAGCAGCGTGTGGGACAGGGGAAAGACCCAGTACTTC
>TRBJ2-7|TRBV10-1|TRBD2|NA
CASSAGPSGSSYEQYF
TGCGCCAGCAGCGCAGGGCCAAGCGGGAGTTCCTACGAGCAGTACTTC
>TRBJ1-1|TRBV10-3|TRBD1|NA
CAISPRGGEDTEAFF
TGTGCCATCAGCCCCAGGGGGGGGGAGGACACTGAAGCTTTCTTT
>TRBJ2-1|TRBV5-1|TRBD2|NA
CASSLALAGAVHEQFF
TGCGCCAGCAGCTTGGCACTAGCGGGGGCCGTCCATGAGCAGTTCTTC
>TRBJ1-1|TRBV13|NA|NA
CASSFSSPAEAFF
TGTGCCAGCAGCTTTTCCTCCCCGGCCGAAGCTTTCTTT
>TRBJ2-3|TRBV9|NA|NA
CASSVEMGPITDTQYF
TGTGCCAGCAGCGTAGAAATGGGACCAATTACAGATACGCAGTATTTT
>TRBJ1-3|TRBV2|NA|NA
CASRLSLGSGNTIYF
TGTGCCAGCAGGTTGTCTTTGGGATCCGGAAACACCATATATTTT
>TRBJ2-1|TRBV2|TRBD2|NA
CASVRLAGRNEQFF
TGTGCCAGCGTTAGGCTAGCGGGACGCAATGAGCAGTTCTTC
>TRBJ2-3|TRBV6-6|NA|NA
CASSYPEGTQYF
TGTGCCAGCAGTTACCCGGAGGGTACGCAGTATTTT
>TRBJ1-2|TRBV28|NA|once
CASSFLMRGDNYGYTF
TGTGCCAGCAGTTTTCTCATGAGGGGGGATAACTATGGCTACACCTTC
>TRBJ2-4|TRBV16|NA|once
CASSIDRLAKNIQYF
TGTGCCAGCAGCATAGACCGCTTAGCCAAAAACATTCAGTACTTC
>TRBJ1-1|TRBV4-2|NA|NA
CASSPVGRGTNTEAFF
TGTGCCAGCAGCCCAGTTGGGCGGGGGACGAACACTGAAGCTTTCTTT
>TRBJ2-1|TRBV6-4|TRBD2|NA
CASSDSGGANEQFF
TGTGCCAGCAGTGACAGCGGGGGGGCCAATGAGCAGTTCTTC
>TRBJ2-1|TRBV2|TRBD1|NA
CASRHRGPYNEQFF
TGTGCCAGCCGTCACAGGGGACCCTACAATGAGCAGTTCTTC
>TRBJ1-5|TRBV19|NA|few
CASSTGLGQPQHF
TGTGCCAGTAGTACAGGCTTGGGTCAGCCCCAGCATTTT
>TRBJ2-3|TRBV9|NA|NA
CASSVRDSPTQYF
TGTGCCAGCAGCGTCCGGGACTCCCCTACGCAGTATTTT
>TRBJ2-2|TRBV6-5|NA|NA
CASSYLTPRTGELFF
TGTGCCAGCAGTTATTTGACACCTCGCACCGGGGAGCTGTTTTTT
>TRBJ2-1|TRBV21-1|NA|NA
CASEGDRGDNEQFF
TGTGCCAGCGAAGGGGACAGGGGAGACAATGAGCAGTTCTTC
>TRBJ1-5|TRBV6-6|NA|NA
CASSRDPLNQPQHF
TGTGCCAGCAGTCGCGACCCCTTGAATCAGCCCCAGCATTTT
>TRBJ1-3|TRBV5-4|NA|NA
CASSPTGTNSGNTIYF
TGTGCCAGCAGCCCCACCGGGACAAACTCTGGAAACACCATATATTTT
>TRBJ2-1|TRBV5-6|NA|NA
CASSHSGTYDYNEQFF
TGTGCCAGCAGCCATTCCGGGACTTATGATTACAATGAGCAGTTCTTC
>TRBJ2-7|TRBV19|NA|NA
CASSISRQAAYEQYF
TGTGCCAGTAGTATCTCCCGACAGGCCGCCTACGAGCAGTACTTC
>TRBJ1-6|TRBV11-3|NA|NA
CASSLIRTENSPLHF
TGTGCCAGCAGCTTAATCCGGACAGAAAATTCACCCCTCCACTTT
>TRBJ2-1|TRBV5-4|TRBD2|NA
CASSWTSGGYNEQFF
TGTGCCAGCAGCTGGACTAGCGGGGGGTACAATGAGCAGTTCTTC
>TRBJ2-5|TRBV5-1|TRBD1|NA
CASSLQGAGRETQYF
TGCGCCAGCAGCTTACAGGGGGCAGGTAGAGAGACCCAGTACTTC
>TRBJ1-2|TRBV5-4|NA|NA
CASSFRTPQGCTF
TGTGCCAGCAGCTTTAGGACCCCACAAGGCTGCACCTTC
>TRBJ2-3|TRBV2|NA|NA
CASSVDSSTDTQYF
TGTGCCAGCAGTGTCGACAGTAGCACAGATACGCAGTATTTT
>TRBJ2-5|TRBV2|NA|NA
CASIRVHGETQYF
TGTGCCAGCATTCGAGTCCACGGGGAGACCCAGTACTTC
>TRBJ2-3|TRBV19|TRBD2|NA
CASKRWREEDTQYF
TGTGCCAGTAAGCGGTGGCGGGAGGAAGATACGCAGTATTTT
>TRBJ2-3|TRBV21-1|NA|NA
CASSKWRYGEPQSTDTQYF
TGTGCCAGCAGCAAATGGAGATATGGGGAACCCCAAAGCACAGATACGCAGTATTTT
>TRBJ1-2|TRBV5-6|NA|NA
CASSHRVSYGYTF
TGTGCCAGCAGCCACCGGGTCTCCTATGGCTACACCTTC
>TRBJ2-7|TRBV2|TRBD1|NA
CASSGTGGTTYEQYF
TGTGCCAGCAGTGGGACAGGGGGAACAACCTACGAGCAGTACTTC
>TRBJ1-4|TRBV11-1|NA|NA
CASSLTDPGNGEKLFF
TGTGCCAGCAGCCTAACCGACCCAGGGAACGGCGAAAAACTGTTTTTT
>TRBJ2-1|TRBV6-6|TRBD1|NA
CASSSGTGAYNEQFF
TGTGCCAGCAGTTCCGGGACAGGGGCCTACAATGAGCAGTTCTTC
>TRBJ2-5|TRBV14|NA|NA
CASSQVGGSSKTQYF
TGTGCCAGCAGCCAAGTTGGAGGGAGTTCAAAGACCCAGTACTTC
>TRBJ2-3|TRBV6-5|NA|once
CASGGNQDTQYF
TGTGCCAGCGGGGGCAATCAGGATACGCAGTATTTT
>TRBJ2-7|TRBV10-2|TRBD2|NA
CASSERGVSYEQYF
TGCGCCAGCAGTGAGCGGGGGGTCTCCTACGAGCAGTACTTC
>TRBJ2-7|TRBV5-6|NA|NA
CASSLVPGDEGEQYF
TGTGCCAGCAGCTTGGTGCCAGGGGACGAAGGCGAGCAGTACTTC
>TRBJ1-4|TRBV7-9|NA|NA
CASSLASYEKLFF
TGTGCCAGCAGCTTAGCCAGCTATGAAAAACTGTTTTTT
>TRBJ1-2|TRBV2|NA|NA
CASSPTTRTDRNGYTF
TGTGCCAGCAGTCCCACGACCCGGACAGATAGGAATGGCTACACCTTC
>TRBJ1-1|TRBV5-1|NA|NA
CASSSKGWGESEAFF
TGCGCCAGCAGCTCAAAGGGATGGGGAGAGTCTGAAGCTTTCTTT
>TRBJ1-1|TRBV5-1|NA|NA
CASSLAGDTEAFF
TGCGCCAGCAGCTTGGCAGGGGACACTGAAGCTTTCTTT
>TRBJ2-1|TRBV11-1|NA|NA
CASSYRAPRDNEQFF
TGTGCCAGCAGCTACCGGGCCCCCCGGGACAATGAGCAGTTCTTC
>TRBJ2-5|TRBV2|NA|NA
CASFFVPDTQETQYF
TGTGCCAGCTTCTTCGTTCCGGACACACAAGAGACCCAGTACTTC
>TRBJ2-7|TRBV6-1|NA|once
CASKATYEQYF
TGTGCCAGCAAAGCAACCTACGAGCAGTACTTC
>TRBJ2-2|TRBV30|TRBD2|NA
CAWSVASGRLGYTGELFF
TGTGCCTGGAGTGTCGCAAGCGGGAGATTGGGATACACCGGGGAGCTGTTTTTT
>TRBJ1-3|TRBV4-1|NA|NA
CASSQDSPPGNTIYF
TGCGCCAGCAGCCAAGATTCTCCCCCTGGAAACACCATATATTTT